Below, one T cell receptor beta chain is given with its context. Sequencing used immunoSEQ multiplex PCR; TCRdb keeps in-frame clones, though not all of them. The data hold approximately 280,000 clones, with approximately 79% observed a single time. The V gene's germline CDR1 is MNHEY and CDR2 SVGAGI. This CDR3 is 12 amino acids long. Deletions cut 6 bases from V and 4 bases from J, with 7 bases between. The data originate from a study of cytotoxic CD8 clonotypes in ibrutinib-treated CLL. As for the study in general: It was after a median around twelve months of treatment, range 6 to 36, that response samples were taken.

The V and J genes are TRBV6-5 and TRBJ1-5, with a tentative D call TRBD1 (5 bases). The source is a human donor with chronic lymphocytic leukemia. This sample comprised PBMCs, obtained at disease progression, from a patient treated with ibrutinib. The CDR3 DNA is TGTGCCAGCAGACAGGCAAATCAGCCCCAGCATTTT. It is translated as CASRQANQPQHF.